Listed below are T cell receptor beta chains from one sample, sequenced in a study of blood T cells in healthy people across ages. TCRdb fed the 5' RACE reads into MiXCR, producing one record per CDR3 protein. There are about 930,000 distinct CDR3 sequences in the sample; 25% to 35% occur only once, and 10% lies in the top ten. The same sample was also used in a study of T cells of mothers and their children.

Sequencing input: blood. The receptors stem from a woman aged 40 to 50 in good health. Both conserved end residues are part of each CDR3. The D gene is left open where the match is weak. Part of the rows lack a size; the others show once, few, many or a class for expanded clones.

j_gene: TRBJ2-7
v_gene: TRBV13
abundance: few
d_gene: NA
CDR3aa: CASRGPSVEQYF
CDR3nt: TGTGCCAGCAGAGGGCCCAGTGTCGAGCAGTACTTC

j_gene: TRBJ2-1
v_gene: TRBV15
abundance: NA
d_gene: TRBD1
CDR3aa: CATSSRDRAVNEQFF
CDR3nt: TGTGCCACCAGCAGTCGGGACAGGGCGGTGAATGAGCAGTTCTTC

j_gene: TRBJ2-1
v_gene: TRBV6-5
abundance: NA
d_gene: TRBD2
CDR3aa: CASSQGLAGGYEQFF
CDR3nt: TGTGCCAGCAGCCAGGGACTAGCGGGGGGGTATGAGCAGTTCTTC

j_gene: TRBJ2-1
v_gene: TRBV12-3/TRBV12-4
abundance: few
d_gene: NA
CDR3aa: CATRGSWSSYNEQFF
CDR3nt: TGTGCCACCCGAGGGTCCTGGAGCTCCTACAATGAGCAGTTCTTC

j_gene: TRBJ2-5
v_gene: TRBV6-6
abundance: NA
d_gene: TRBD2
CDR3aa: CASSNWGGGQETQYF
CDR3nt: TGTGCCAGCAGTAACTGGGGGGGAGGGCAAGAGACCCAGTACTTC

j_gene: TRBJ2-3
v_gene: TRBV29-1
abundance: many
d_gene: NA
CDR3aa: CSVGSVVGRTQYF
CDR3nt: TGCAGCGTTGGGTCAGTAGTTGGGAGGACGCAGTATTTT

j_gene: TRBJ2-7
v_gene: TRBV6-2/TRBV6-3
abundance: NA
d_gene: NA
CDR3aa: CASRTEKRAYEQYF
CDR3nt: TGTGCCAGCAGGACCGAAAAGAGGGCCTACGAGCAGTACTTC

j_gene: TRBJ1-6
v_gene: TRBV27
abundance: few
d_gene: NA
CDR3aa: CASSPIGVSPLHF
CDR3nt: TGTGCCAGCAGTCCTATCGGGGTTTCACCCCTCCACTTT

j_gene: TRBJ1-6
v_gene: TRBV5-1
abundance: few
d_gene: TRBD1
CDR3aa: CASSLADRGSSPLHF
CDR3nt: TGCGCCAGCAGCTTGGCAGACAGGGGAAGTTCACCCCTCCACTTT

j_gene: TRBJ1-1
v_gene: TRBV12-3/TRBV12-4
abundance: few
d_gene: NA
CDR3aa: CASRALLGTTEAFF
CDR3nt: TGTGCCAGCAGGGCTTTGTTGGGGACCACTGAAGCTTTCTTT

j_gene: TRBJ2-3
v_gene: TRBV5-5
abundance: many
d_gene: NA
CDR3aa: CASSSRHLSTDTQYF
CDR3nt: TGTGCCAGCAGCTCTCGACACCTAAGCACAGATACGCAGTATTTT

j_gene: TRBJ2-7
v_gene: TRBV28
abundance: few
d_gene: TRBD2
CDR3aa: CASSSSGLAGENEQYF
CDR3nt: TGTGCCAGCAGTTCCTCGGGACTAGCGGGGGAGAACGAGCAGTACTTC

j_gene: TRBJ2-5
v_gene: TRBV20-1
abundance: few
d_gene: TRBD1
CDR3aa: CSARGDRAGETQYF
CDR3nt: TGCAGTGCTAGAGGCGACAGGGCCGGGGAGACCCAGTACTTC

j_gene: TRBJ2-1
v_gene: TRBV28
abundance: many
d_gene: NA
CDR3aa: CASSGRDRSLYNEQFF
CDR3nt: TGTGCCAGCAGTGGACGCGACAGGTCCCTCTACAATGAGCAGTTCTTC

j_gene: TRBJ1-1
v_gene: TRBV5-1
abundance: few
d_gene: TRBD1
CDR3aa: CASSSGQGSGTEAFF
CDR3nt: TGCGCCAGCAGCAGCGGACAGGGTTCGGGCACTGAAGCTTTCTTT

j_gene: TRBJ2-2
v_gene: TRBV5-1
abundance: NA
d_gene: TRBD1
CDR3aa: CASSLRTGDAGELFF
CDR3nt: TGCGCCAGCAGCCTACGGACAGGGGACGCCGGGGAGCTGTTTTTT

j_gene: TRBJ2-1
v_gene: TRBV4-2
abundance: NA
d_gene: TRBD2
CDR3aa: CASSQDWVSGGRNEQFF
CDR3nt: TGTGCCAGCAGCCAAGATTGGGTTAGCGGGGGGCGGAATGAGCAGTTCTTC

j_gene: TRBJ2-1
v_gene: TRBV13
abundance: NA
d_gene: TRBD2
CDR3aa: CASSFQRGAHEQFF
CDR3nt: TGTGCCAGCAGCTTCCAGCGGGGGGCCCATGAGCAGTTCTTC

j_gene: TRBJ1-2
v_gene: TRBV2
abundance: NA
d_gene: NA
CDR3aa: CASNTGEANHGYTF
CDR3nt: TGTGCCAGCAATACGGGAGAAGCTAACCATGGCTACACCTTC

j_gene: TRBJ2-7
v_gene: TRBV25-1
abundance: many
d_gene: TRBD1
CDR3aa: CASSDSNPGQLSYEQYF
CDR3nt: TGTGCCAGCAGTGATTCAAACCCGGGACAGCTCTCCTACGAGCAGTACTTC

j_gene: TRBJ2-7
v_gene: TRBV2
abundance: many
d_gene: NA
CDR3aa: CASYRDDSYEQYF
CDR3nt: TGTGCCAGCTACAGGGATGACTCCTACGAGCAGTACTTC

j_gene: TRBJ2-1
v_gene: TRBV5-1
abundance: few
d_gene: NA
CDR3aa: CASSLEGSSYNERYF
CDR3nt: TGCGCCAGCAGCTTGGAGGGGAGCTCCTACAATGAGCGGTACTTC

j_gene: TRBJ2-4
v_gene: TRBV27
abundance: NA
d_gene: TRBD1
CDR3aa: CASWRTGWGKNIQYF
CDR3nt: TGTGCCAGCTGGAGGACAGGGTGGGGCAAAAACATTCAGTACTTC

j_gene: TRBJ2-4
v_gene: TRBV20-1
abundance: many
d_gene: NA
CDR3aa: CSGMKADIQYF
CDR3nt: TGCAGTGGCATGAAGGCGGACATTCAGTACTTC

j_gene: TRBJ2-1
v_gene: TRBV20-1
abundance: few
d_gene: NA
CDR3aa: CSAFPPPSSYNEQFF
CDR3nt: TGCAGTGCTTTTCCTCCACCAAGCTCCTACAATGAGCAGTTCTTC

j_gene: TRBJ1-3
v_gene: TRBV5-4
abundance: few
d_gene: NA
CDR3aa: CASSLGSTDSGNTIYF
CDR3nt: TGTGCCAGCAGCTTGGGTAGCACCGACTCTGGAAACACCATATATTTT

j_gene: TRBJ2-4
v_gene: TRBV6-1
abundance: many
d_gene: NA
CDR3aa: CASGVGIQYF
CDR3nt: TGTGCCAGCGGGGTGGGCATTCAGTACTTC

j_gene: TRBJ2-7
v_gene: TRBV27
abundance: NA
d_gene: NA
CDR3aa: CASSLGISYERYF
CDR3nt: TGTGCCAGCAGTTTAGGCATCTCCTACGAGCGGTACTTC

j_gene: TRBJ1-2
v_gene: TRBV29-1
abundance: few
d_gene: NA
CDR3aa: CSVEDQRSLYGYTF
CDR3nt: TGCAGCGTTGAAGATCAACGAAGCCTCTATGGCTACACCTTC

j_gene: TRBJ2-2
v_gene: TRBV18
abundance: NA
d_gene: TRBD1
CDR3aa: CASSQRQGATNTGELFF
CDR3nt: TGTGCCAGCTCACAACGACAGGGGGCAACGAACACCGGGGAGCTGTTTTTT

j_gene: TRBJ2-7
v_gene: TRBV12-3/TRBV12-4
abundance: many
d_gene: NA
CDR3aa: CASSLIGGIGYEQYF
CDR3nt: TGTGCCAGCAGTCTCATAGGCGGGATAGGCTACGAGCAGTACTTC

j_gene: TRBJ2-1
v_gene: TRBV7-8
abundance: few
d_gene: TRBD2
CDR3aa: CASSLEEGGGVLHEQFF
CDR3nt: TGTGCCAGCAGCTTAGAAGAAGGCGGGGGGGTCCTACATGAGCAGTTCTTC

j_gene: TRBJ2-5
v_gene: TRBV4-1
abundance: NA
d_gene: NA
CDR3aa: CASSPWETRYF
CDR3nt: TGCGCCAGCAGTCCCTGGGAGACCCGGTACTTC

j_gene: TRBJ2-3
v_gene: TRBV28
abundance: NA
d_gene: TRBD2
CDR3aa: CASSGGATDTQYF
CDR3nt: TGTGCCAGCAGCGGGGGGGCGACAGATACGCAGTATTTT

j_gene: TRBJ2-1
v_gene: TRBV29-1
abundance: NA
d_gene: TRBD1
CDR3aa: CSVDLWTGTNEQFF
CDR3nt: TGCAGCGTTGACCTCTGGACAGGGACCAATGAGCAGTTCTTC

j_gene: TRBJ1-5
v_gene: TRBV7-9
abundance: few
d_gene: NA
CDR3aa: CASSFSGINQPQHF
CDR3nt: TGTGCCAGCAGCTTTTCAGGGATAAATCAGCCCCAGCATTTT

j_gene: TRBJ1-5
v_gene: TRBV4-3
abundance: NA
d_gene: NA
CDR3aa: CASSLTLGGGYQPQHF
CDR3nt: TGCGCCAGCAGCCTAACTTTGGGGGGCGGGTATCAGCCCCAGCATTTT

j_gene: TRBJ2-7
v_gene: TRBV7-2
abundance: many
d_gene: NA
CDR3aa: CASSRTGIESYEQYF
CDR3nt: TGTGCCAGCAGCCGAACAGGTATCGAATCCTACGAGCAGTACTTC

j_gene: TRBJ1-1
v_gene: TRBV20-1
abundance: few
d_gene: TRBD1
CDR3aa: CSVPKTGLTEAFF
CDR3nt: TGCAGTGTTCCAAAGACAGGGCTCACTGAAGCTTTCTTT

j_gene: TRBJ1-6
v_gene: TRBV6-5
abundance: once
d_gene: NA
CDR3aa: CASSYDRLSHF
CDR3nt: TGTGCCAGCAGTTACGACAGGCTTTCCCACTTT

j_gene: TRBJ2-3
v_gene: TRBV7-2
abundance: many
d_gene: TRBD2
CDR3aa: CASSLGLAGEGDTQYF
CDR3nt: TGTGCCAGCAGCTTAGGACTAGCGGGGGAAGGGGATACGCAGTATTTT

j_gene: TRBJ2-1
v_gene: TRBV4-1
abundance: few
d_gene: TRBD2
CDR3aa: CASSQDLPWRGDYNEQFF
CDR3nt: TGCGCCAGCAGCCAAGATCTCCCTTGGCGGGGGGATTACAATGAGCAGTTCTTC

j_gene: TRBJ2-6
v_gene: TRBV2
abundance: NA
d_gene: NA
CDR3aa: CASSELGAGANVLTF
CDR3nt: TGTGCCAGCAGTGAATTAGGGGCTGGGGCCAACGTCCTGACTTTC

j_gene: TRBJ1-6
v_gene: TRBV10-3
abundance: once
d_gene: NA
CDR3aa: CAISETPGLTGLNSPLHF
CDR3nt: TGTGCCATCAGTGAGACACCGGGACTAACAGGGTTGAATTCACCCCTCCACTTT